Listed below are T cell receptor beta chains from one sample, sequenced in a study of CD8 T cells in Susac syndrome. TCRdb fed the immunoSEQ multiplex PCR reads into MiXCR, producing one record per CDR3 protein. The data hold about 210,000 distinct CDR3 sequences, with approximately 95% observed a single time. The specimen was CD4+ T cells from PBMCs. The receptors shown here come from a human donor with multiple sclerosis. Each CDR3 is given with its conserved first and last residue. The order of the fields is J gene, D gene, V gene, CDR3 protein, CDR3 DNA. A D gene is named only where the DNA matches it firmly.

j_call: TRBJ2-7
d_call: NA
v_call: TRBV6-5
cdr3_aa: CASSLLDTGEQYF
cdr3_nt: TGTGCCAGCAGTCTTCTTGACACGGGGGAGCAGTACTTC

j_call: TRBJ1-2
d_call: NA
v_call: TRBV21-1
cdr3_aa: CASSKKVRVFYGYTF
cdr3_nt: TGTGCCAGCAGCAAAAAGGTCAGGGTTTTCTATGGCTACACCTTC

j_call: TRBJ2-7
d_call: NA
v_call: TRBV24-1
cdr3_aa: CATSDPRNDEQYF
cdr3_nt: TGTGCCACCAGTGACCCTAGGAACGACGAGCAGTACTTC

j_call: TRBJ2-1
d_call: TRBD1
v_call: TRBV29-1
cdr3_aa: CSVLYRAGTGDYNEQFF
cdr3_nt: TGCAGCGTCCTATATCGGGCCGGGACAGGGGACTACAATGAGCAGTTCTTC

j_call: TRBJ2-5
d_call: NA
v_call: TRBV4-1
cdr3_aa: CASSLLRGETQYF
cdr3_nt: TGCGCCAGCAGCTTACTCAGGGGAGAGACCCAGTACTTC

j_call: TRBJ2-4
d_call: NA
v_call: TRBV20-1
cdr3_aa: CSASRQGSVAKNIQYF
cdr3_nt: TGCAGTGCAAGCCGGCAGGGGTCAGTAGCCAAAAACATTCAGTACTTC

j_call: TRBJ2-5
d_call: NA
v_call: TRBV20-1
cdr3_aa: CSAPEGGRWETQYF
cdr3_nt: TGCAGTGCTCCCGAAGGGGGGAGGTGGGAGACCCAGTACTTC

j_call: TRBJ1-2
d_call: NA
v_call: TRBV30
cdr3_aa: CAWTEGNYGYTF
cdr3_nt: TGTGCCTGGACCGAAGGGAACTATGGCTACACCTTC

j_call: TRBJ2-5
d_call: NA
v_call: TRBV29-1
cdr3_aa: CSVRFGETQYF
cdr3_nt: TGCAGCGTTCGGTTCGGCGAGACCCAGTACTTC

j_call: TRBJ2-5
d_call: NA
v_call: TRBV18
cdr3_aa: CASSPRGTSLETQYF
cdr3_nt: TGTGCCAGCTCACCTCGGGGGACTTCTTTAGAGACCCAGTACTTC

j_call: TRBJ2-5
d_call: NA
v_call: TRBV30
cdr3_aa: CAWIPGGWRETQYF
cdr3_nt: TGTGCCTGGATACCCGGGGGTTGGCGAGAGACCCAGTACTTC

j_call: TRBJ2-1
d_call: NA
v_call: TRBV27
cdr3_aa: CASSPLSGSYAGQFF
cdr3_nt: TGTGCCAGCAGTCCCCTAAGCGGCTCTTACGCGGGGCAGTTCTTC

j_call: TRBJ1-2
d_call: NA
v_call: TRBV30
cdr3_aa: CAWRTGSGYTF
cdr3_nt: TGTGCCTGGCGCACAGGGTCTGGCTACACCTTC

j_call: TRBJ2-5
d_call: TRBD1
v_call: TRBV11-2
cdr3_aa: CASSRTLDRVETQYF
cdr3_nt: TGTGCCAGCAGTCGCACCCTGGACAGGGTAGAGACCCAGTACTTC

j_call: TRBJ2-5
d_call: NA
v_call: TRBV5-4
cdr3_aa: CASSSPLQGGKTQYF
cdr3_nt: TGTGCCAGCAGCAGCCCCCTGCAGGGTGGGAAGACCCAGTACTTC